One TCR beta chain is described in this entry. The sample originates from a study of cytomegalovirus exposure and HLA in healthy donors. Primers included in the PCR were 60 Vbeta and 13 Jbeta primers. Sequenced by immunoSEQ multiplex PCR; TCRdb stores in-frame clones only, minus some. The profile shows 100,000 to 150,000 clones, roughly 84% of them singletons. J was trimmed by 1 base and V by 2 bases; bases with no gene match: 4. Germline V lookup: CDR1 SQVTM, CDR2 ANQGSEA. This CDR3 spans 14 amino acids. V gene TRBV29-1 combines with J gene TRBJ1-1; 7 nucleotides agree with TRBD1. Sequenced input: PBMCs. The TCR originated in a girl aged 2-10 years in good health and CMV-seronegative. This chain's CDR3 is CSVERQGWNTEAFF. CDR3 bases: TGCAGCGTTGAAAGACAGGGATGGAACACTGAAGCTTTCTTT.